The clone carrying this TCR beta chain appeared once. CD25-based Treg depletion was applied to purified naive CD4+ T cells. TCRdb fed the 5' RACE reads into MiXCR, producing one record per CDR3 protein. The sample carries 45,000 to 55,000 distinct CDR3 sequences, about 25% recorded once. J was trimmed by 9 bases and V by 10 bases; bases with no gene match: 9. The V gene's germline CDR1 is SNHLY and CDR2 FYNNEI. CDR3 size: 13 residues. This receptor was obtained from a female donor with breast cancer. The sample consisted of tumor-infiltrating naive CD4+ T cells sorted from the breast tumor. The subset denotes: naive CD4+ T cells, CD4+CD45RA+CD25-. This chain connects TRBV2 to TRBJ1-6; 7 nucleotides line up with TRBD1. The CDR3 sequence is CANRTGEGSPLHF. As DNA, the CDR3 is TGTGCCAACAGAACAGGGGAGGGTTCACCCCTCCACTTT.